This is a list of T cell receptor beta chains from one sample in a study of T cells after yellow fever vaccination. MiXCR, run by TCRdb on the 5' RACE reads, gives a single entry per CDR3 protein. Here the sample spans 400,000 to 650,000 distinct CDR3 sequences, 21% being singletons. The material was PBMCs, obtained about 20 days after the first yellow fever vaccination. These receptors were obtained from a man aged 18-30 years who received the YFV17D yellow fever vaccine. Each CDR3 is given with its conserved first and last residue. D genes are given only for firm matches. For some rows the clone size is stated as once, few or many, or as a class when expanded; others skip it.

d_gene | j_gene | len | v_gene | abundance | CDR3aa | CDR3nt
- | TRBJ2-1 | 15 | TRBV7-2 | few | CASSLGASSFNEQFF | TGTGCCAGCAGCTTGGGGGCTAGCAGTTTTAATGAGCAGTTCTTC
- | TRBJ2-1 | 15 | TRBV7-2 | - | CASSLRGGASGEQFF | TGTGCCAGCAGCTTGAGGGGGGGGGCCTCGGGTGAGCAGTTCTTC
- | TRBJ2-1 | 14 | TRBV3-1 | few | CASSLETSGDEQFF | TGTGCCAGCAGCCTTGAGACTAGTGGGGATGAGCAGTTCTTC
TRBD1 | TRBJ2-5 | 13 | TRBV25-1 | few | CASSGGTAIPQYF | TGTGCCAGCAGTGGAGGGACAGCGATTCCCCAGTACTTC
- | TRBJ2-5 | 13 | TRBV20-1 | - | CSARWGGEETQYF | TGCAGTGCTAGATGGGGCGGGGAAGAGACCCAGTACTTC
- | TRBJ1-5 | 13 | TRBV20-1 | - | CSARRGSNQPQHF | TGCAGTGCCAGGCGGGGGAGCAATCAGCCCCAGCATTTT
- | TRBJ2-7 | 12 | TRBV7-2 | - | CASSFGLQEQYF | TGTGCCAGCAGCTTCGGCCTCCAGGAGCAGTACTTC
- | TRBJ1-1 | 14 | TRBV4-3 | - | CASSETGGYTEAFF | TGCGCCAGCAGCGAAACCGGGGGCTACACTGAAGCTTTCTTT
- | TRBJ2-7 | 15 | TRBV6-1 | - | CASSESPGGGYEQYF | TGTGCCAGCAGTGAAAGTCCCGGCGGAGGGTACGAGCAGTACTTC
TRBD2 | TRBJ2-5 | 17 | TRBV6-2/TRBV6-3 | - | CASSYGLTSGVQETQYF | TGTGCCAGCAGTTACGGTCTGACTAGCGGGGTTCAAGAGACCCAGTACTTC
TRBD2 | TRBJ2-1 | 14 | TRBV7-9 | few | CASSFGLEAVEQFF | TGTGCCAGCAGTTTCGGACTAGAGGCTGTTGAGCAGTTCTTC
TRBD1 | TRBJ1-1 | 15 | TRBV11-2 | few | CASSRPTGVNTEAFF | TGTGCCAGCAGCCGTCCGACAGGGGTGAACACTGAAGCTTTCTTT
TRBD2 | TRBJ2-7 | 15 | TRBV9 | many | CASSAGTSAGYEQYF | TGTGCCAGCAGCGCTGGGACTAGCGCTGGCTACGAGCAGTACTTC
TRBD1 | TRBJ1-2 | 15 | TRBV10-3 | - | CAIRDRGFDDYGYTF | TGTGCCATTCGGGACAGGGGTTTTGATGACTATGGCTACACCTTC
TRBD1 | TRBJ2-2 | 15 | TRBV7-8 | - | CASRATGSDTGELFF | TGTGCCAGCAGAGCGACAGGGTCGGACACCGGGGAGCTGTTTTTT
TRBD1 | TRBJ1-1 | 16 | TRBV4-1 | few | CASSRRQGVTNTEAFF | TGCGCCAGCAGCCGGAGACAGGGGGTGACGAACACTGAAGCTTTCTTT
- | TRBJ2-3 | 14 | TRBV9 | few | CASRGTNPTDTQYF | TGTGCCAGCAGGGGGACAAATCCCACAGATACGCAGTATTTT
TRBD1 | TRBJ1-5 | 14 | TRBV7-8 | - | CASSEGQGDQPQHF | TGTGCCAGCAGCGAGGGACAGGGCGATCAGCCCCAGCATTTT
- | TRBJ2-3 | 14 | TRBV14 | - | CASRQTGETDTQYF | TGTGCCAGCAGGCAGACAGGTGAAACAGATACGCAGTATTTT
- | TRBJ2-1 | 15 | TRBV4-3 | few | CASSHHVVSDNEQFF | TGCGCCAGCAGCCACCACGTTGTTAGCGACAATGAGCAGTTCTTC
- | TRBJ1-1 | 11 | TRBV20-1 | few | CSCTENTEAFF | TGCAGCTGCACAGAGAACACTGAAGCTTTCTTT
- | TRBJ1-6 | 16 | TRBV27 | few | CASSDLGGSYNSPLHF | TGTGCCAGCAGTGACCTCGGGGGTTCCTATAATTCACCCCTCCACTTT
- | TRBJ2-1 | 12 | TRBV6-6 | - | CASSPGGHRQFF | TGTGCCAGCAGCCCCGGCGGGCATCGGCAGTTCTTC
- | TRBJ1-2 | 13 | TRBV20-1 | - | CSASAHWRIGYTF | TGCAGTGCCTCGGCCCATTGGAGGATTGGCTACACCTTC
TRBD1 | TRBJ1-1 | 15 | TRBV20-1 | few | CSARDQGGANTEAFF | TGCAGTGCTAGAGATCAAGGGGGCGCGAACACTGAAGCTTTCTTT
TRBD2 | TRBJ2-1 | 15 | TRBV6-2/TRBV6-3 | - | CASSSLGGGYNEQFF | TGTGCCAGCAGCTCCCTCGGGGGGGGATACAATGAGCAGTTCTTC
- | TRBJ1-6 | 14 | TRBV6-2/TRBV6-3 | few | CASSPYEANSPLHF | TGTGCCAGCAGTCCATACGAGGCCAATTCACCCCTCCACTTT
TRBD1 | TRBJ2-3 | 16 | TRBV5-4 | - | CASTKQGAWGTDTQYF | TGTGCCAGCACCAAACAGGGGGCGTGGGGCACAGATACGCAGTATTTT
TRBD2 | TRBJ2-5 | 16 | TRBV5-4 | - | CASSLTSGGWRETQYF | TGTGCCAGCAGCTTGACTAGCGGGGGCTGGAGAGAGACCCAGTACTTC
- | TRBJ2-3 | 14 | TRBV7-8 | few | CASSSRTVADTQYF | TGTGCCAGCAGCTCTCGGACAGTTGCAGATACGCAGTATTTT
- | TRBJ2-2 | 16 | TRBV24-1 | - | CATSDLSRGNTGELFF | TGTGCCACCAGTGATTTATCCAGAGGGAACACCGGGGAGCTGTTTTTT
- | TRBJ2-7 | 14 | TRBV12-3/TRBV12-4 | few | CASRSSGSSYEQYF | TGTGCCAGCCGTTCTTCGGGGAGCTCCTACGAGCAGTACTTC
- | TRBJ1-1 | 13 | TRBV7-3 | - | CASRQGQNTEAFF | TGTGCCAGCCGCCAAGGGCAGAACACTGAAGCTTTCTTT
- | TRBJ2-3 | 12 | TRBV7-9 | - | CASGGGADTQYF | TGTGCCAGCGGGGGTGGGGCAGATACGCAGTATTTT
- | TRBJ2-1 | 13 | TRBV20-1 | few | CSARELVDDEQFF | TGCAGTGCTAGGGAATTAGTCGACGATGAGCAGTTCTTC
- | TRBJ2-2 | 14 | TRBV4-2 | few | CASSQDSGSGELFF | TGTGCCAGCAGCCAAGATAGTGGGTCGGGGGAGCTGTTTTTT
- | TRBJ2-7 | 17 | TRBV29-1 | few | CSVEEAGGQGDSYEQYF | TGCAGCGTTGAAGAGGCGGGCGGGCAGGGCGACTCCTACGAGCAGTACTTC
- | TRBJ2-2 | 15 | TRBV4-2 | - | CASSQDGLASGELFF | TGTGCCAGCAGCCAAGACGGCCTAGCCTCCGGGGAGCTGTTTTTT
- | TRBJ2-3 | 13 | TRBV5-6 | - | CASCGARKDTQYF | TGTGCCAGCTGTGGGGCCAGGAAGGATACGCAGTATTTT
TRBD2 | TRBJ2-7 | 15 | TRBV12-3/TRBV12-4 | - | CASSLLAGQTYEQYF | TGTGCCAGCAGTTTACTAGCGGGGCAAACCTACGAGCAGTACTTC
- | TRBJ1-2 | 14 | TRBV6-5 | few | CASSYMDSNYGYTF | TGTGCCAGCAGTTACATGGACAGCAACTATGGCTACACCTTC
TRBD1 | TRBJ2-5 | 13 | TRBV10-3 | many | CAIRDRDQETQYF | TGTGCCATCAGGGACAGGGATCAAGAGACCCAGTACTTC